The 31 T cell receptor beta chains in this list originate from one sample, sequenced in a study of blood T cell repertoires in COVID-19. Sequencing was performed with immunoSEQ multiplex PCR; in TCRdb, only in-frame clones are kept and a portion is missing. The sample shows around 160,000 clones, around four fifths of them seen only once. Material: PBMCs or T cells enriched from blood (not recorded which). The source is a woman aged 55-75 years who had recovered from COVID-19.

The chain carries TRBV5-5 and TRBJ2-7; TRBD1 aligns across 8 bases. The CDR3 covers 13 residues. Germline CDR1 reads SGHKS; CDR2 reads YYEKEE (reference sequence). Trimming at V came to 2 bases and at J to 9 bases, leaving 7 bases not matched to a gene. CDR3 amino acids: CASSFQTGDWQYF. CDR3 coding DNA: TGTGCCAGCAGCTTCCAGACAGGGGACTGGCAGTACTTC. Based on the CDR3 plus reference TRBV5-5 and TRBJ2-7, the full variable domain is DAGVTQSPTHLIKTRGQQVTLRCSPISGHKSVSWYQQVLGQGPQFIFQYYEKEERGRGNFPDRFSARQFPNYSSELNVNALLLGDSALYLCASSFQTGDWQYFGPGTRLTVT.

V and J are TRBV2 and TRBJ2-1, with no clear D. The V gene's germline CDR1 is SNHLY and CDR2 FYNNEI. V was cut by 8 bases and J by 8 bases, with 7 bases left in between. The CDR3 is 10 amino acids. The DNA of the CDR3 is TGTGCCAGCGTAGGAGATGAGCAGTTCTTC. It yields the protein CASVGDEQFF.

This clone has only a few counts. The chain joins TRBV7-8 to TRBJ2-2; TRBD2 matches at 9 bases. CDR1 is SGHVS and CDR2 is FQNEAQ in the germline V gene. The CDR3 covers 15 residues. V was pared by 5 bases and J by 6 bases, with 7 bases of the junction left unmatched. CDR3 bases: TGTGCCAGCAGCATTAGCGGGAGTGGCCCCGGGGAGCTGTTTTTT. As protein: CASSISGSGPGELFF.

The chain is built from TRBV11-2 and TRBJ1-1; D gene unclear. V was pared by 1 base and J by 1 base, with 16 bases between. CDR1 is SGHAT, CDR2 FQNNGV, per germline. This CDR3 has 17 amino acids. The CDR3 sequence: CASSLGLGAGSNTEAFF. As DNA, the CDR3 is TGTGCCAGCAGCTTAGGGTTGGGCGCGGGATCGAACACTGAAGCTTTCTTT. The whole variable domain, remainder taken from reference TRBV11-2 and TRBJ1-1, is EAGVAQSPRYKIIEKRQSVAFWCNPISGHATLYWYQQILGQGPKLLIQFQNNGVVDDSQLPKDRFSAERLKGVDSTLKIQPAKLEDSAVYLCASSLGLGAGSNTEAFFGQGTRLTVV.

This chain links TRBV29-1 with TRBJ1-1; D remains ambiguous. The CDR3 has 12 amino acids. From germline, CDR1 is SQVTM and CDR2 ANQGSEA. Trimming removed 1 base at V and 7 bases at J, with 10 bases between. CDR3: CSVEGDADEAFF. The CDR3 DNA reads TGCAGCGTTGAAGGAGATGCCGATGAAGCTTTCTTT. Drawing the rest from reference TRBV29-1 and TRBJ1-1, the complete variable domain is SAVISQKPSRDICQRGTSLTIQCQVDSQVTMMFWYRQQPGQSLTLIATANQGSEATYESGFVIDKFPISRPNLTFSTLTVSNMSPEDSSIYLCSVEGDADEAFFGQGTRLTVV.

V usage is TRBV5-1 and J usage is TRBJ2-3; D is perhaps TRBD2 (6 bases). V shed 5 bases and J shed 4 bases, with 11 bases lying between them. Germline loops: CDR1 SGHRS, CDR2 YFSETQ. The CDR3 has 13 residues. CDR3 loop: CASREGRADTQYF. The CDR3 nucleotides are TGCGCCAGCAGGGAGGGCCGTGCAGATACGCAGTATTTT.

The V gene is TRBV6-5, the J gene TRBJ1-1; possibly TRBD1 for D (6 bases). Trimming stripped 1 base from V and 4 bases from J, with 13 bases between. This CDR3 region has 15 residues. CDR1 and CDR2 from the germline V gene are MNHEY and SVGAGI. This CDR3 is CASSYLMTGSTEAFF. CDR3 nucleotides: TGTGCCAGCAGTTACTTAATGACAGGTTCCACTGAAGCTTTCTTT.

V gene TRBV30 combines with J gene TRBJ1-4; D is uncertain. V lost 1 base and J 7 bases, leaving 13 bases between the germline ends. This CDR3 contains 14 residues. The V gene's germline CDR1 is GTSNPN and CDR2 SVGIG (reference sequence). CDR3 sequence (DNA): TGTGCCTGGAGTGCGAACACCCGGAGTGAAAAACTGTTTTTT. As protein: CAWSANTRSEKLFF.

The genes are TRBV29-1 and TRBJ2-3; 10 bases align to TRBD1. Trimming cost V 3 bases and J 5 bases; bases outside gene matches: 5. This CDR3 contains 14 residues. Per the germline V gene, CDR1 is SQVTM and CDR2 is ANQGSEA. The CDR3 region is CSVDRQGARDTQYF. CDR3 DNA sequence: TGCAGCGTTGACCGACAGGGGGCGCGAGATACGCAGTATTTT.

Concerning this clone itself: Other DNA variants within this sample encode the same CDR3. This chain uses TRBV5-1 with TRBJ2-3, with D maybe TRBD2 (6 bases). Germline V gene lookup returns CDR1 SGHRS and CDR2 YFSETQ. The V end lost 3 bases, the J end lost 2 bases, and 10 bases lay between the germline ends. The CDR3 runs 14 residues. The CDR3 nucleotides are TGCGCCAGCAGCTCGGGACTTACCACAGATACGCAGTATTTT. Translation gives CASSSGLTTDTQYF.

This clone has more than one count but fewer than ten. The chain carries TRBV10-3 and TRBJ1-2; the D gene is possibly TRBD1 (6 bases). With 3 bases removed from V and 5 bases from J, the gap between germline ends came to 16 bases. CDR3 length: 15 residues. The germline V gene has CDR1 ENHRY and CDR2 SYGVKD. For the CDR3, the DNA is TGTGCCATCAGTGACTGGACAGACCCGGGATATGGCTACACCTTC. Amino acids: CAISDWTDPGYGYTF.

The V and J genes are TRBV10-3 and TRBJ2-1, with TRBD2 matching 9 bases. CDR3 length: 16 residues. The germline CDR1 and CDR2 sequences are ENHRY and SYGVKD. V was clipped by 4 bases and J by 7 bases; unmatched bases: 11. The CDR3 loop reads CAISGYSGRGPNEQFF. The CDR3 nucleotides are TGTGCCATCAGTGGGTATAGCGGGAGAGGACCGAATGAGCAGTTCTTC.

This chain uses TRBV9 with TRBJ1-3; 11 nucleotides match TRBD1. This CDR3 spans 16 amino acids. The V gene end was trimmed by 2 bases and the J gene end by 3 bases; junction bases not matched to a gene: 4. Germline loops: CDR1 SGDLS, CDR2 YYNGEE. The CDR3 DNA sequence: TGTGCCAGCAGCGTCCGGACAGGGGGCGGTGGAAACACCATATATTTT. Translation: CASSVRTGGGGNTIYF.

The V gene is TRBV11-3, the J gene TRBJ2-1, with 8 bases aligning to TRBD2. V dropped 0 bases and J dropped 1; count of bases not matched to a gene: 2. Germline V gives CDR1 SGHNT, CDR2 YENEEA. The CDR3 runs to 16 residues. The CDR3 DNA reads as TGTGCCAGCAGCTTAGAGGCGGGAGGATCCTACAATGAGCAGTTCTTC. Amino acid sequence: CASSLEAGGSYNEQFF. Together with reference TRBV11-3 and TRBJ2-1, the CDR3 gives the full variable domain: EAGVVQSPRYKIIEKKQPVAFWCNPISGHNTLYWYLQNLGQGPELLIRYENEEAVDDSQLPKDRFSAERLKGVDSTLKIQPAELGDSAVYLCASSLEAGGSYNEQFFGPGTRLTVL.

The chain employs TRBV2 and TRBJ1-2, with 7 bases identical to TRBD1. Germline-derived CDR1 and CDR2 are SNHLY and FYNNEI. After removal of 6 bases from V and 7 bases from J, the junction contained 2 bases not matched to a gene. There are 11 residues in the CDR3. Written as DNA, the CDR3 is TGTGCCAGCAGGACAGGGCCTGGCTACACCTTC. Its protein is CASRTGPGYTF.

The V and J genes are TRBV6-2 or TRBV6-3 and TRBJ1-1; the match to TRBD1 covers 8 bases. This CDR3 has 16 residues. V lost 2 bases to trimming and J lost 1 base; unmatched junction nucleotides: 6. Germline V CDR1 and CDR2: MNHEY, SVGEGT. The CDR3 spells CASSYPQGARNTEAFF. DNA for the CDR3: TGTGCCAGCAGTTACCCCCAGGGGGCTAGGAACACTGAAGCTTTCTTT.

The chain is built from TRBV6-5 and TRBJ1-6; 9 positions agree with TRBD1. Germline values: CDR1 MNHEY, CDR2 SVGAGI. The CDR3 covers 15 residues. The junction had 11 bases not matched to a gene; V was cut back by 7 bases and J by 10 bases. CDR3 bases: TGTGCCAGCAATCCCGGGACAGGGTCGTCGTCACCCCTCCACTTT. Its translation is CASNPGTGSSSPLHF.

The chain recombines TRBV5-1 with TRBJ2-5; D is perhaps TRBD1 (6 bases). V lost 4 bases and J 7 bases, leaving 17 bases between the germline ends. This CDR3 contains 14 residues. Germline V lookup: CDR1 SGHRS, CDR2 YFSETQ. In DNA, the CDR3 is TGCGCCAGCAGCGGGGGCTCAGAAAGGGGGACCCAGTACTTC. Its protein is CASSGGSERGTQYF.

The DNA for the CDR3 is TGTGCCAGTAGTATAGGCACCCGAGGAGATACGCAGTATTTT. Encoded protein: CASSIGTRGDTQYF. The chain has TRBV19 and TRBJ2-3; no firm D call. Germline-derived CDR1 and CDR2 are LNHDA and SQIVND (reference sequence). The CDR3 contains 14 residues. Trimming cost V 1 base and J 5 bases, with 10 bases left between them.

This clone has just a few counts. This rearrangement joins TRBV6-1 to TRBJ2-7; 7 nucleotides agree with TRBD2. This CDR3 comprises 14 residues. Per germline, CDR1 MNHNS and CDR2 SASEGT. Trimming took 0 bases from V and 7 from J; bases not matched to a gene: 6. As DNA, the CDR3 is TGTGCCAGCAGTGAAGCGCCCGGGGGAGGGGAGCAGTACTTC. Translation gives CASSEAPGGGEQYF.

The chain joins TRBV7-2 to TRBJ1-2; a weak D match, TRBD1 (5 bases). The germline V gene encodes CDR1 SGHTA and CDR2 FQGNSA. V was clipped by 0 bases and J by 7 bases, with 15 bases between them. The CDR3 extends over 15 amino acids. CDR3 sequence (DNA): TGTGCCAGCAGCTTAGCTATTTTGGCAGGGTTTGGCTACACCTTC. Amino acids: CASSLAILAGFGYTF.

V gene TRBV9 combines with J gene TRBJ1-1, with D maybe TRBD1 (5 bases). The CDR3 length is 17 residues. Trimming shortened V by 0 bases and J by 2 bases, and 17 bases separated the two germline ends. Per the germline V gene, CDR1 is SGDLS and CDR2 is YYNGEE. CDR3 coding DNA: TGTGCCAGCAGCGTAGTAGGGGCAGCAGGGTCTAACACTGAAGCTTTCTTT. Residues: CASSVVGAAGSNTEAFF.

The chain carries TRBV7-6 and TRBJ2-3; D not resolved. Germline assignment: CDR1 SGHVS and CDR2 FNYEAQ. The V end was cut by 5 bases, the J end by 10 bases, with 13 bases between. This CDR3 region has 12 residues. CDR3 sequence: CASSLIPGAQYF. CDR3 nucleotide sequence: TGTGCCAGCAGCCTTATTCCTGGAGCGCAGTATTTT. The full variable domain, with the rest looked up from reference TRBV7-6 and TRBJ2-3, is GAGVSQSPRYKVTKRGQDVALRCDPISGHVSLYWYRQALGQGPEFLTYFNYEAQQDKSGLPNDRFSAERPEGSISTLTIQRTEQRDSAMYRCASSLIPGAQYFGPGTRLTVL.

DNA for the CDR3: TGCGCCAGCAGCAAACAACCCGGGACAGGTCACAATGAGCAGTTCTTC. As protein: CASSKQPGTGHNEQFF. This rearrangement joins TRBV5-1 to TRBJ2-1, with 8 bases lining up with TRBD1. The CDR3 totals 16 residues. Germline V gene lookup returns CDR1 SGHRS and CDR2 YFSETQ. The junction had 11 bases not matched to a gene; V was cut back by 4 bases and J by 5 bases.

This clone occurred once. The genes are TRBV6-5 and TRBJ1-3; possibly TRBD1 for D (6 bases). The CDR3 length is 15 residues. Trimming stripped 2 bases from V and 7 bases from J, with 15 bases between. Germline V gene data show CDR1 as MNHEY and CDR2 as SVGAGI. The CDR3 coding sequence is TGTGCCAGCAGTTACAAAGGGGGAATAACGAACACCATATATTTT. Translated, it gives CASSYKGGITNTIYF.

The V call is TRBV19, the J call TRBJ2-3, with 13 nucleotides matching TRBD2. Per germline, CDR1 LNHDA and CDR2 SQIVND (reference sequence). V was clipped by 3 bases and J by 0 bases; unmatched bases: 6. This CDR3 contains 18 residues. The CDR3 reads CASSITGTSGDSTDTQYF. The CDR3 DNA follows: TGTGCCAGTAGTATTACCGGGACTAGCGGGGATAGCACAGATACGCAGTATTTT. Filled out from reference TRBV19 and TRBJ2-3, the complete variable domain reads DGGITQSPKYLFRKEGQNVTLSCEQNLNHDAMYWYRQDPGQGLRLIYYSQIVNDFQKGDIAEGYSVSREKKESFPLTVTSAQKNPTAFYLCASSITGTSGDSTDTQYFGPGTRLTVL.

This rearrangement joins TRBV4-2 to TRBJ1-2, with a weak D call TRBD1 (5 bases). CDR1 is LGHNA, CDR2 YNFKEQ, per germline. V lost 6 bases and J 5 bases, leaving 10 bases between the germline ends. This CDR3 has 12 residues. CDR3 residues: CASRVGPYGYTF. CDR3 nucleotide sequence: TGTGCCAGCAGGGTGGGGCCTTATGGCTACACCTTC.

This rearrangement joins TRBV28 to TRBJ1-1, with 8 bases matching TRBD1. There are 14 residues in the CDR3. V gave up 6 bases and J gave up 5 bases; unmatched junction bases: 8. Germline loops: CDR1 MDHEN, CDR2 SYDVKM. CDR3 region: CASRSGGAGTEAFF. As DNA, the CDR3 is TGTGCCAGCAGATCAGGGGGCGCGGGAACTGAAGCTTTCTTT.

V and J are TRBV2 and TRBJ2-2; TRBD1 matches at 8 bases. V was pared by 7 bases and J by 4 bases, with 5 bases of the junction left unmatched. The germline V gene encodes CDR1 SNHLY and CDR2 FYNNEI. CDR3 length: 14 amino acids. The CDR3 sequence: CASTLQGVTGELFF. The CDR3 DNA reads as TGTGCCAGCACCCTACAGGGGGTCACCGGGGAGCTGTTTTTT.

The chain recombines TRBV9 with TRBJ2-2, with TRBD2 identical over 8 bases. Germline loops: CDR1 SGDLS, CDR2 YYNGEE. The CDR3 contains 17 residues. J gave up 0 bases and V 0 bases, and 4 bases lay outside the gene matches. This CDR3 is CASSVDPAGANTGELFF. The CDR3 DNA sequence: TGTGCCAGCAGCGTAGACCCAGCGGGGGCGAACACCGGGGAGCTGTTTTTT.

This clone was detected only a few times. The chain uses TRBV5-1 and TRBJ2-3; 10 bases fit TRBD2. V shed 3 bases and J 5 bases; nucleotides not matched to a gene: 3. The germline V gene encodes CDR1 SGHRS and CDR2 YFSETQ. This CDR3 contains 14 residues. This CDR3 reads CASSYGLAEDTQYF. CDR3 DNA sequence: TGCGCCAGCAGCTATGGACTAGCGGAAGATACGCAGTATTTT.